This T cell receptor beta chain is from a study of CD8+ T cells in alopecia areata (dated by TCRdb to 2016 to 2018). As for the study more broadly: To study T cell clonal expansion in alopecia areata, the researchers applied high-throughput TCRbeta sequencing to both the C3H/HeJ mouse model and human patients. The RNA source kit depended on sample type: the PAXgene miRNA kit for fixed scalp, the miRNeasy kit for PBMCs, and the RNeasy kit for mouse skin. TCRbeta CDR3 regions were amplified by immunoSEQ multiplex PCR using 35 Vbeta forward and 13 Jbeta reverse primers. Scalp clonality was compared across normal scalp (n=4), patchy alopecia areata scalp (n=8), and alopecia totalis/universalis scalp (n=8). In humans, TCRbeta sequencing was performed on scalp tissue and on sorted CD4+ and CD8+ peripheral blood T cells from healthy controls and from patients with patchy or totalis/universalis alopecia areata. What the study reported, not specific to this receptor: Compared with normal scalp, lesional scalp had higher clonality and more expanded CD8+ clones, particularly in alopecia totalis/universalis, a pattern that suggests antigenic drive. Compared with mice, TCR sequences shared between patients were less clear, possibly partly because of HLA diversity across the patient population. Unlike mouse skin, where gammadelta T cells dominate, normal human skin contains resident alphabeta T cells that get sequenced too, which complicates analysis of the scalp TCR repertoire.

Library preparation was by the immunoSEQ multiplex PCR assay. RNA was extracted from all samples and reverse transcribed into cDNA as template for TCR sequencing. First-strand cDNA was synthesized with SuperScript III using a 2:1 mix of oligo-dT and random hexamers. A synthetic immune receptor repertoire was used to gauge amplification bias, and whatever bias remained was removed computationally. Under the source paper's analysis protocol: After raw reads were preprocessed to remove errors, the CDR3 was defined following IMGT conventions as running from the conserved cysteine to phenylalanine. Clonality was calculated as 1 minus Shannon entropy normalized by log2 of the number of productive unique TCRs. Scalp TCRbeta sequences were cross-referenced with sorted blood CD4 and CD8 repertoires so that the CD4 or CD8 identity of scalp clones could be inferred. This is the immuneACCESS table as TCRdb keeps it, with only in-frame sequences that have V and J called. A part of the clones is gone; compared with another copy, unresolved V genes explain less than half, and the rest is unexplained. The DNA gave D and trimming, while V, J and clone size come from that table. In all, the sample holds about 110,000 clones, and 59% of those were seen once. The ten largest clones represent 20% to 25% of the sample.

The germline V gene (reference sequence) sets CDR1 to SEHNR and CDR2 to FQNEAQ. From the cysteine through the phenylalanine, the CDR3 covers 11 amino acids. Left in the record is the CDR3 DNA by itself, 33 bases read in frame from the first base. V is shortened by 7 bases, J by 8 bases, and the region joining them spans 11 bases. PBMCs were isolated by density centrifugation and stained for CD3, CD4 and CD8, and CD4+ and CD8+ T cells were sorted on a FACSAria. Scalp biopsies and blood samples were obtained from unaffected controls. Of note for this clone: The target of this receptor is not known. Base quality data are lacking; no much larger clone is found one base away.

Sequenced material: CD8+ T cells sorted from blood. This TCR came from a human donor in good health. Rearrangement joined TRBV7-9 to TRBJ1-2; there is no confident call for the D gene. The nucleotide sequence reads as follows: TGTGCCAGCACCCTAAATGCGGGCTACACCTTC. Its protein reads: CASTLNAGYTF.